This TCR beta chain was profiled in a study of OX40 agonist ivuxolimab in advanced cancers. Findings and caveats of the study: Patients who responded partially at 0.1-3.0 mg/kg showed clonal expansion ranking among the lowest. Still undetermined is the antigen specificity of the expanded peripheral T cells.

The method was immunoSEQ multiplex PCR; TCRdb's version includes in-frame clones alone and lacks a portion of them. The sample lists around 80,000 clones; 90% to 95% were seen once. The germline V gene encodes CDR1 MDHEN and CDR2 SYDVKM. CDR3 length: 15 amino acids. Blood sampling took place at baseline, cycle 4 day 1, and cycle 7 day 1. Turning to this clone: Its antigen is as yet unknown. Compared with germline, one end of the junction differs, possibly owing to a read error.

The chain links TRBV28 to TRBJ2-7; D is possibly TRBD1 or TRBD2 (5 bases each). The origin of this receptor is an adult with an advanced solid tumor such as melanoma, head and neck, liver or kidney cancer. The sample in question was CD4+ or CD8+ T cells sorted from blood, obtained in a trial of the OX40 agonist ivuxolimab. The CDR3 bases are TGTGCCAGCACCAAAGCCAGGCTAGGGGAGACGAAGCAGCACTTC. Its translation is CASTKARLGETKQHF.